The 17 T cell receptor beta chains below were found in one sample sequenced in a study of shared clonotypes between healthy human individuals. Cells designated naive CD8 were CD45RO-negative and were positively selected for CCR7, with terminally differentiated effector memory CD45RA+ cells excluded. Here immunoSEQ multiplex PCR was the method, and the copy in TCRdb shows in-frame clones only, minus some. This table holds roughly 590,000 clones, roughly 95% found once. Sample: naive CD8+ T cells sorted from blood. The receptors stem from a woman in her twenties or thirties in good health.

The chain uses TRBV9 and TRBJ2-1, with unresolved D. The CDR3 sequence is 13 residues long. V was shortened by 0 bases and J by 7 bases, with 8 bases between the two germline ends. Germline CDR1 reads SGDLS; CDR2 reads YYNGEE. The CDR3 DNA is TGTGCCAGCAGCGTAGGTGGGATTAATGAGCAGTTCTTC. Translated: CASSVGGINEQFF.

For the CDR3, the DNA is TGTGCCAGCAGCGTCTCTCCCGGGAGGCAGACAGATACGCAGTATTTT. Its translation is CASSVSPGRQTDTQYF. The chain joins TRBV9 to TRBJ2-3, with 7 nucleotides matching TRBD2. The CDR3 extends over 16 amino acids. CDR1 SGDLS and CDR2 YYNGEE come from the germline V gene. V was pared by 2 bases and J by 3 bases, with 9 bases of the junction left unmatched.

The rearrangement links TRBV13 to TRBJ2-2; 13 nucleotides agree with TRBD2. The germline CDR1 and CDR2 sequences are PRHDT and FYEKMQ (reference sequence). V shed 1 base and J 2 bases; nucleotides not matched to a gene: 16. The CDR3 is made up of 22 amino acids. The CDR3 sequence is CASSLEVHQGLAGPINTGELFF. The CDR3 DNA is TGTGCCAGCAGCTTAGAGGTGCACCAGGGACTAGCGGGGCCAATAAACACCGGGGAGCTGTTTTTT.

The chain recombines TRBV6-5 with TRBJ2-1; D unresolved. This CDR3 is built from 13 residues. In germline, CDR1 is MNHEY, CDR2 SVGAGI. V was trimmed by 0 bases and J by 9 bases, leaving 9 bases between them. The chain's CDR3 is CASSYSEGVEQFF. CDR3 nucleotide sequence: TGTGCCAGCAGTTACTCGGAAGGCGTTGAGCAGTTCTTC.

As regards this clone: Additional DNA sequences in this sample encode the identical CDR3. The rearrangement joins TRBV27 to TRBJ2-7; D may be TRBD1 or TRBD2 (5 bases each). The CDR3 loop spans 13 amino acids. Trimming removed 7 bases from V and 3 bases from J, with 13 bases in between. Germline values: CDR1 MNHEY, CDR2 SMNVEV (reference sequence). The CDR3 sequence: CASKPGTGYEQYF. The CDR3 coding sequence is TGTGCCAGCAAGCCCGGGACGGGCTACGAGCAGTACTTC.

V gene TRBV28 combines with J gene TRBJ2-7, with 7 bases that match TRBD1. The V segment lost 8 bases and the J segment 5 bases; nucleotides outside the gene matches: 9. This CDR3 spans 13 amino acids. Germline V lookup: CDR1 MDHEN, CDR2 SYDVKM. CDR3 DNA sequence: TGTGCCAGCGATAGGGGGCCGATAGACGAGCAGTACTTC. Its protein product is CASDRGPIDEQYF.

The gene calls are TRBV7-8 and TRBJ2-5; 12 nucleotides agree with TRBD2. V gave up 5 bases and J gave up 5 bases; unmatched junction bases: 15. The length of the CDR3 is 18 residues. The germline CDR1 and CDR2 sequences are SGHVS and FQNEAQ. The DNA of the CDR3 is TGTGCCAGCAGCGGCACCGCCGCGACTAGCGGGAGCCAGGAGACCCAGTACTTC. Its protein product is CASSGTAATSGSQETQYF.

The chain has TRBV28 and TRBJ1-2; no firm D call. V lost 5 bases and J 4 bases, leaving 23 bases between the germline ends. CDR1 is MDHEN and CDR2 is SYDVKM in the germline V gene. This CDR3 comprises 17 residues. CDR3 protein: CASSLSLEEPVGYGYTF. CDR3 coding DNA: TGTGCCAGCAGTCTCTCTCTCGAGGAGCCGGTGGGCTATGGCTACACCTTC.

The gene calls are TRBV5-4 and TRBJ2-1; TRBD1 agrees at 9 bases. The V gene's germline CDR1 is SGHNT and CDR2 YYREEE (reference sequence). CDR3 size: 13 residues. The V and J ends lost 5 bases and 5 bases, in that order; junction bases with no gene match: 2. CDR3 nucleotides: TGTGCCAGCAGGGACAGGGGCCACAATGAGCAGTTCTTC. It codes for CASRDRGHNEQFF.

The gene calls are TRBV7-9 and TRBJ2-1, with TRBD2 identical over 8 bases. Trimming at V came to 5 bases and at J to 4 bases, leaving 10 bases not matched to a gene. This CDR3 spans 16 amino acids. CDR1 is SEHNR, CDR2 FQNEAQ, per germline (reference sequence). This chain's CDR3 is CASSPRPGGPYNEQFF. The CDR3 coding sequence is TGTGCCAGCAGCCCACGGCCGGGAGGGCCTTACAATGAGCAGTTCTTC.

The V and J genes are TRBV7-9 and TRBJ1-3, with D possibly TRBD1 on 6 matching bases. Trimming stripped 5 bases from V and 2 bases from J, with 13 bases between. The CDR3 totals 15 residues. CDR1 and CDR2 from the germline V gene are SEHNR and FQNEAQ (reference sequence). This chain's CDR3 is CASSPVQGPGNTIYF. The DNA for the CDR3 is TGTGCCAGCAGCCCGGTACAGGGACCTGGAAACACCATATATTTT.

This chain connects TRBV5-4 to TRBJ1-1; 7 positions match TRBD1. Germline-derived CDR1 and CDR2 are SGHNT and YYREEE (reference sequence). This CDR3 spans 14 amino acids. With 4 bases clipped from V and 4 bases from J, the junction kept 7 bases outside the gene matches. The CDR3 nucleotides read TGTGCCAGCAGCACACAGGGGTCCGCCACTGAAGCTTTCTTT. It codes for CASSTQGSATEAFF.

The gene calls are TRBV2 and TRBJ2-5; weak D call: TRBD1 (5 bases). The V end lost 4 bases, the J end lost 5 bases, and 14 bases lay between the germline ends. The CDR3 runs 14 residues. From germline, CDR1 is SNHLY and CDR2 FYNNEI. CDR3 coding DNA: TGTGCCAGCAGTGTCGGGCAGGGCTTGGAGACCCAGTACTTC. This sequence encodes CASSVGQGLETQYF.

This clone was seen once. The chain carries TRBV5-4 and TRBJ1-2; tentatively, D is TRBD1 (5 bases). Trimming left V 1 base short and J 8 bases short, with 18 bases between. CDR3 length: 15 amino acids. From germline, CDR1 is SGHNT and CDR2 YYREEE (reference sequence). The CDR3 DNA is TGTGCCAGCAGCTTGATGGGGGATCTCGTTAGGGGCTACACCTTC. Encoded protein: CASSLMGDLVRGYTF.

This chain connects TRBV9 to TRBJ2-1; a possible D gene is TRBD2 (6 bases). V was shortened by 0 bases and J by 1 base, with 17 bases between the two germline ends. This CDR3 spans 18 amino acids. Germline V gene lookup returns CDR1 SGDLS and CDR2 YYNGEE. The CDR3 is CASSVVLHSGASYNEQFF. CDR3 DNA: TGTGCCAGCAGCGTAGTTCTCCATAGCGGAGCATCCTACAATGAGCAGTTCTTC. Filled out from reference TRBV9 and TRBJ2-1, the complete variable domain reads DSGVTQTPKHLITATGQRVTLRCSPRSGDLSVYWYQQSLDQGLQFLIQYYNGEERAKGNILERFSAQQFPDLHSELNLSSLELGDSALYFCASSVVLHSGASYNEQFFGPGTRLTVL.

V gene TRBV2 combines with J gene TRBJ1-2; TRBD1 is a possible D gene (6 bases). CDR3 length equals 15 residues. V was trimmed by 7 bases and J by 2 bases, leaving 17 bases between them. From germline, CDR1 is SNHLY and CDR2 FYNNEI. The CDR3 region has the DNA TGTGCCAGCACCCTCACTGCTACAGGGAACTATGGCTACACCTTC. It is translated as CASTLTATGNYGYTF.

The chain carries TRBV6-5 and TRBJ2-1; D is possibly TRBD2 (6 bases). Germline CDR1 reads MNHEY; CDR2 reads SVGAGI. CDR3 length: 15 amino acids. Trimming cost V 2 bases and J 2 bases, with 10 bases left between them. CDR3: CASSYVSGAYNEQFF. The CDR3 nucleotides are TGTGCCAGCAGTTACGTTAGCGGCGCCTACAATGAGCAGTTCTTC.